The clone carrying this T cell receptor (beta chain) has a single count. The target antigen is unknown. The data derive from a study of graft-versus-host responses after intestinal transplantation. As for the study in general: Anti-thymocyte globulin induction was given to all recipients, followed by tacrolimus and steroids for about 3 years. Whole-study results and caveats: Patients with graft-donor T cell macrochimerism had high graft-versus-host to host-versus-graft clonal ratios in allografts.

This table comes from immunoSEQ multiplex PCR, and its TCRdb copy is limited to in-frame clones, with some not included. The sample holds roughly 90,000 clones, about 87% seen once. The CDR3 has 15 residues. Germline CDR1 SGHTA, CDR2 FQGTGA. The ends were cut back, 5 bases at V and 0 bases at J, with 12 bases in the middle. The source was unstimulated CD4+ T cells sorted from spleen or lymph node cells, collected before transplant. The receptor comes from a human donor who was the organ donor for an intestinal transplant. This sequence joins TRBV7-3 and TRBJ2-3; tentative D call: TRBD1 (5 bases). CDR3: CASSPQGSSTDTQYF. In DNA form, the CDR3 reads TGTGCCAGCAGCCCCCAGGGTTCCAGCACAGATACGCAGTATTTT. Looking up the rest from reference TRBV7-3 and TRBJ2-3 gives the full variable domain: GAGVSQTPSNKVTEKGKYVELRCDPISGHTALYWYRQSLGQGPEFLIYFQGTGAADDSGLPNDRFFAVRPEGSVSTLKIQRTERGDSAVYLCASSPQGSSTDTQYFGPGTRLTVL.